This TCR beta chain was sequenced during a study of technical replicates of blood from several donors. Deletions cut 4 bases from V and 7 bases from J, with 11 bases between. The CDR3 is 13 amino acids. CDR1 and CDR2 from the germline V gene are SGHTA and FQGTGA. The protocol was immunoSEQ multiplex PCR, while the TCRdb copy is restricted to in-frame clones and leaves out a portion. The data hold tens of thousands of clones, with about 93% observed a single time. Sequencing input: T cells isolated from PBMCs. This chain connects TRBV7-3 to TRBJ2-1; tentatively, D is TRBD2 (6 bases). This TCR came from a human donor in good health. The CDR3 nucleotides are TGTGCCAGCAGCTCCGCGGGACGAAATGAGCAGTTCTTC. Its translation is CASSSAGRNEQFF.